The 22 T cell receptor beta chains given below trace back to one sample, sequenced in a study of blood T cells in healthy people across ages. A second about 7 to 11 cycle PCR used barcoded and J-beta primers. TCRdb reanalysed the 5' RACE reads using MiXCR and keeps one entry per CDR3 protein. Among roughly 1,500,000 distinct CDR3 sequences listed, approximately 40% were seen once. Sequenced sample: blood. These receptors were taken from a woman aged 18-29 years in good health.

This sequence joins TRBV5-1 and TRBJ1-2, with a tentative D call TRBD1 (6 bases). Deletions cut 5 bases from V and 2 bases from J, with 16 bases between. CDR1 is SGHRS and CDR2 is YFSETQ in the germline V gene. This CDR3 has 15 residues. As DNA, the CDR3 is TGCGCCAGCAGTAAGGGGTTCGGACAGAACTATGGCTACACCTTC. This gives the protein CASSKGFGQNYGYTF. Supplemented by reference TRBV5-1 and TRBJ1-2, the full variable domain reads KAGVTQTPRYLIKTRGQQVTLSCSPISGHRSVSWYQQTPGQGLQFLFEYFSETQRNKGNFPGRFSGRQFSNSRSEMNVSTLELGDSALYLCASSKGFGQNYGYTFGSGTRLTVV.

The V call is TRBV20-1, the J call TRBJ2-1, with D perhaps given as TRBD1 or TRBD2 (6 bases each). Trimming took off 3 bases at V and 8 bases at J, with 14 bases between the two ends. The germline gives CDR1 DFQATT, CDR2 SNEGSKA (reference sequence). CDR3 length: 13 residues. CDR3 DNA: TGCAGTGCTAGGTGGGGGGCCAGGGATGAGCAGTTCTTC. Amino acids: CSARWGARDEQFF.

This rearrangement joins TRBV10-3 to TRBJ2-1; 7 bases are a match to TRBD2. V gave up 0 bases and J gave up 6 bases; unmatched junction bases: 2. This CDR3 is 14 amino acids long. CDR1 is ENHRY, CDR2 SYGVKD, per germline. In DNA, the CDR3 is TGTGCCATCAGTGAGTCGGGGGGGAGCAATGAGCAGTTCTTC. Translating gives CAISESGGSNEQFF.

This rearrangement joins TRBV3-1 to TRBJ2-4, with 10 bases matching TRBD2. There are 15 residues in the CDR3. From germline, CDR1 is LGHDT and CDR2 YNNKEL (reference sequence). With V trimmed by 4 bases and J by 6 bases, 6 bases remained unmatched. Here the CDR3 DNA reads TGTGCCAGCAGCCCATGGACTAGCGGAGGAAACATTCAGTACTTC. Its protein is CASSPWTSGGNIQYF.

This chain uses TRBV7-9 with TRBJ2-3; a weak D match, TRBD2 (5 bases). The V gene's germline CDR1 is SEHNR and CDR2 FQNEAQ (reference sequence). With 5 bases removed from V and 4 bases from J, the gap between germline ends came to 22 bases. The CDR3 is 17 residues long. CDR3 region: CASSPKYASGPADTQYF. DNA of the CDR3: TGTGCCAGCAGCCCGAAGTATGCGAGCGGCCCAGCAGATACGCAGTATTTT.

This chain links TRBV5-1 with TRBJ2-3; 12 bases match TRBD2. This CDR3 region has 17 residues. From germline, CDR1 is SGHRS and CDR2 YFSETQ. V dropped 4 bases and J dropped 4; count of bases not matched to a gene: 10. This CDR3 reads CASSPLAGGPNSDTQYF. CDR3 nucleotide sequence: TGCGCCAGCAGCCCTCTAGCGGGGGGGCCGAACTCAGATACGCAGTATTTT.

This chain joins TRBV11-2 and TRBJ2-7; 11 nucleotides agree with TRBD2. From germline, CDR1 is SGHAT and CDR2 FQNNGV. V lost 5 bases to trimming and J lost 7 bases; unmatched junction nucleotides: 13. The CDR3 is 16 amino acids. The CDR3 sequence: CASSRIIAGGLNEQYF. DNA for the CDR3: TGTGCCAGCAGCCGAATTATAGCGGGGGGGCTCAATGAGCAGTACTTC.

Only a few counts were recorded for this clonotype. CDR3: CASSEWGGRSGYTF. The CDR3 bases are TGTGCCAGCAGCGAATGGGGGGGGAGGAGTGGCTACACCTTC. This rearrangement joins TRBV6-1 to TRBJ1-2, with TRBD1 as a possible D gene (5 bases). Germline CDR1 is MNHNS and CDR2 is SASEGT. Trimming stripped 6 bases from V and 7 bases from J, with 18 bases between. The CDR3 runs 14 residues.

The genes are TRBV6-1 and TRBJ2-7; perhaps TRBD1 as D (6 bases). This CDR3 is 14 amino acids long. V was pared by 8 bases and J by 5 bases, with 19 bases between. Germline values: CDR1 MNHNS, CDR2 SASEGT. In DNA, the CDR3 is TGTGCCAGCCTCTCAAGGGGGATCTGGGACGAGCAGTACTTC. The encoded protein is CASLSRGIWDEQYF.

The rearrangement joins TRBV20-1 to TRBJ2-1; D not certain. The length of the CDR3 is 15 residues. V shed 0 bases and J shed 3 bases, with 12 bases lying between them. Germline V gene data show CDR1 as DFQATT and CDR2 as SNEGSKA (reference sequence). CDR3 sequence reads: CSARDHRVDYNEQFF. CDR3 bases: TGCAGTGCTAGAGACCACCGGGTTGACTACAATGAGCAGTTCTTC.

CDR3 sequence: CASWDSAHSSYNEQFF. The CDR3 coding sequence is TGTGCCAGCTGGGACTCCGCTCACAGCTCCTACAATGAGCAGTTCTTC. The chain carries TRBV3-1 and TRBJ2-1, with D maybe TRBD2 (6 bases). CDR3 length: 16 residues. Germline V gene sequence: CDR1 LGHDT, CDR2 YNNKEL (reference sequence). With 8 bases removed from V and 0 bases from J, the gap between germline ends came to 17 bases.

This clonotype was seen only a few times. J is TRBJ2-7 and V is TRBV6-6; D ambiguous. Trimming stripped 7 bases from V and 7 bases from J, with 17 bases between. This CDR3 has 13 residues. Germline-derived CDR1 and CDR2 are MNHNY and SVGAGI (reference sequence). CDR3 amino acids: CASTHQARREQYF. DNA for the CDR3: TGTGCCAGCACTCATCAGGCCCGAAGGGAGCAGTACTTC.

The chain joins TRBV6-1 to TRBJ2-1, with 10 bases lining up with TRBD2. Germline loops: CDR1 MNHNS, CDR2 SASEGT. This CDR3 has 16 residues. Germline trimming cut 1 base from V and 7 bases from J; bases unmatched to any gene: 7. This CDR3 reads CASSEVRTSGKNEQFF. The CDR3 DNA sequence: TGTGCCAGCAGTGAAGTCCGAACTAGCGGGAAGAATGAGCAGTTCTTC.

The chain carries TRBV6-5 and TRBJ1-2; 11 bases are a match to TRBD1. The germline gives CDR1 MNHEY, CDR2 SVGAGI. The V segment lost 6 bases and the J segment 4 bases; nucleotides outside the gene matches: 4. The length of the CDR3 is 14 residues. CDR3 loop: CASRPGTGGYGYTF. The CDR3, as DNA: TGTGCCAGCAGACCCGGGACAGGGGGCTATGGCTACACCTTC.

The chain uses TRBV6-6 and TRBJ2-7; 10 bases line up with TRBD2. CDR3 length: 16 amino acids. CDR1 is MNHNY and CDR2 is SVGAGI in the germline V gene (reference sequence). The ends lost 2 bases at V and 3 bases at J; junction bases unmatched: 7. The CDR3 loop is CASSYEGERGGYEQYF. CDR3 bases: TGTGCCAGCAGTTACGAGGGGGAGCGGGGGGGCTACGAGCAGTACTTC.

This chain uses TRBV20-1 with TRBJ1-3; D not resolved. The V end was cut by 5 bases, the J end by 0 bases, with 14 bases between. The germline V gene has CDR1 DFQATT and CDR2 SNEGSKA (reference sequence). The CDR3 is made up of 15 amino acids. The DNA for the CDR3 is TGCAGTGCTGACGCCCGACTGAGCTCTGGAAACACCATATATTTT. This gives the protein CSADARLSSGNTIYF.

V is TRBV4-1 and J is TRBJ2-1; D ambiguous. Germline V gene data show CDR1 as MGHRA and CDR2 as YSYEKL. The CDR3 is made up of 12 amino acids. With 0 bases removed from V and 10 bases from J, the gap between germline ends came to 7 bases. This chain's CDR3 is CASSQDPPEQFF. The CDR3 nucleotides are TGCGCCAGCAGCCAAGACCCTCCGGAGCAGTTCTTC.

The chain uses TRBV28 and TRBJ1-4; D unclear. The CDR3 covers 15 residues. V shed 9 bases and J shed 3 bases, with 17 bases lying between them. The V gene's germline CDR1 is MDHEN and CDR2 SYDVKM. CDR3 protein: CASRPAGGPNEKLFF. The DNA of the CDR3 is TGTGCCAGTAGACCAGCTGGAGGCCCTAATGAAAAACTGTTTTTT.

The rearrangement links TRBV6-4 to TRBJ2-2, with D perhaps being TRBD1 or TRBD2 (5 bases each). V lost 3 bases and J lost 6, with 14 bases in between. This CDR3 comprises 15 residues. Germline V gene data show CDR1 as MRHNA and CDR2 as SNTAGT. CDR3 in DNA: TGTGCCAGCAGTGAAGTATTAGGGACGGCCGGGGAGCTGTTTTTT. It codes for CASSEVLGTAGELFF.

The table lists this clonotype with a few counts. The CDR3 sequence: CASSQQPSGTTSSYNEQFF. The CDR3, as DNA: TGTGCCAGCAGCCAACAACCGTCTGGGACTACGAGCTCCTACAATGAGCAGTTCTTC. The rearrangement joins TRBV3-1 to TRBJ2-1, with 7 positions matching TRBD2. The CDR3 is 19 residues long. Germline values: CDR1 LGHDT, CDR2 YNNKEL (reference sequence). The junction had 13 bases not matched to a gene; V was cut back by 2 bases and J by 0 bases.

V gene TRBV5-1 combines with J gene TRBJ2-3; 10 bases match TRBD2. The CDR3 loop spans 15 amino acids. Trimming took 2 bases from V and 5 from J; bases not matched to a gene: 5. Germline lookup yields CDR1 SGHRS and CDR2 YFSETQ. CDR3 coding DNA: TGCGCCAGCAGCTTATATTCTAGCGGGGGAGATACGCAGTATTTT. It specifies CASSLYSSGGDTQYF.

The gene calls are TRBV9 and TRBJ1-4, with TRBD1 as a possible D gene (6 bases). Germline lookup yields CDR1 SGDLS and CDR2 YYNGEE. The CDR3 is 15 residues long. The V end was cut by 3 bases, the J end by 8 bases, with 17 bases between. In nucleotides, the CDR3 is TGTGCCAGCAGCGGAACCCGGGGGCGATACGAAAAACTGTTTTTT. Its translation: CASSGTRGRYEKLFF.